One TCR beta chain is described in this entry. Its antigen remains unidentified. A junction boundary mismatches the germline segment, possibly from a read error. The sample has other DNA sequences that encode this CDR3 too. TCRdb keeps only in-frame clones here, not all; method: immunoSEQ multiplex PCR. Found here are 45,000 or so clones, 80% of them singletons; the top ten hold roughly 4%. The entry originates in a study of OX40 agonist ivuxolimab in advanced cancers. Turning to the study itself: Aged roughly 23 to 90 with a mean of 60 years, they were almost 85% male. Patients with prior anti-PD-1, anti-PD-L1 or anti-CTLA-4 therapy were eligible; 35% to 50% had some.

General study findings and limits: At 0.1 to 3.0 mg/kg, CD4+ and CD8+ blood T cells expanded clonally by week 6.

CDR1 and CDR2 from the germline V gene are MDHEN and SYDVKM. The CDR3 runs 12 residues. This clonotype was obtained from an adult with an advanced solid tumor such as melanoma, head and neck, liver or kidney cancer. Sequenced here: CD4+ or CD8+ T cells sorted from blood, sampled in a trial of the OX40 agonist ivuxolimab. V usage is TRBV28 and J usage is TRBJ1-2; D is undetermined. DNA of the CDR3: TGCGCGGCGTCCCGAGGGTCGGATGGCTACACCTTC. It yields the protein CAASRGSDGYTF.